The 21 T cell receptor beta chains below come from one sample, sequenced in a study of Graves' ophthalmopathy and Graves' hyperthyroidism. Amplifying from RNA transcripts, the study obtained TCR beta CDR3 regions. HTBI primers served in a first-round RT-PCR, which a second-round multiplex PCR followed. Each CDR3 protein is one row after TCRdb ran MiXCR on the multiplex PCR reads. The sample includes some 390,000 distinct CDR3 sequences, about 18% of them seen just once. The sequencing sample was made of peripheral blood. These receptors originate from a woman under 30 with Graves' ophthalmopathy.

This clonotype was found many times. The genes are TRBV6-5 and TRBJ2-2; 7 bases align to TRBD2. V was pared by 6 bases and J by 5 bases, with 9 bases of the junction left unmatched. The CDR3 extends over 15 amino acids. Germline CDR1 reads MNHEY; CDR2 reads SVGAGI. The CDR3: CASRGRGSRTGELFF. The CDR3 bases are TGTGCCAGCAGAGGTCGCGGGAGTCGAACCGGGGAGCTGTTTTTT.

This clonotype was recorded at least ten times. The chain couples TRBV11-3 to TRBJ1-1, with D hard to call. Trimming left V 5 bases short and J 3 bases short, with 10 bases between. Germline V gene sequence: CDR1 SGHNT, CDR2 YENEEA. This CDR3 comprises 13 residues. CDR3: CASSELRDTEAFF. CDR3 in DNA: TGTGCCAGCAGCGAATTGAGGGACACTGAAGCTTTCTTT.

This clonotype turned up a few times. The rearrangement links TRBV28 to TRBJ1-6, with D tentatively TRBD1 (5 bases). CDR3 length: 16 residues. CDR1 MDHEN and CDR2 SYDVKM come from the germline V gene. Trimming stripped 2 bases from V and 5 bases from J, with 13 bases between. For the CDR3, the DNA is TGTGCCAGCAGTTTACTCAGTGGGGCCAATAATTCACCCCTCCACTTT. The encoded protein is CASSLLSGANNSPLHF.

This clonotype was detected many times. This sequence joins TRBV7-9 and TRBJ2-7; D not resolved. This CDR3 has 14 residues. Germline CDR1 and CDR2: SEHNR and FQNEAQ (reference sequence). Trimming stripped 1 base from V and 5 bases from J, with 12 bases between. CDR3 in DNA: TGTGCCAGCAGCTTAGAAGTGGGTTGGGACGAGCAGTACTTC. Translating gives CASSLEVGWDEQYF.

The chain recombines TRBV27 with TRBJ2-7; D perhaps matches TRBD2 (6 bases). CDR1 is MNHEY, CDR2 SMNVEV, per germline (reference sequence). This CDR3 spans 13 amino acids. Trimming removed 4 bases at V and 2 bases at J, with 9 bases between. The CDR3 loop reads CASSSWGAYEQYF. In nucleotides, the CDR3 is TGTGCCAGCAGTTCCTGGGGGGCCTACGAGCAGTACTTC.

This clonotype was seen at least ten times. The chain combines TRBV2 with TRBJ1-5; 9 bases are a match to TRBD1. CDR1 and CDR2 from the germline V gene are SNHLY and FYNNEI. There are 15 residues in the CDR3. Trimming at V came to 7 bases and at J to 0 bases, leaving 4 bases not matched to a gene. CDR3 sequence: CASNIQGASNQPQHF. The DNA of the CDR3 is TGTGCCAGCAACATACAGGGGGCTAGCAATCAGCCCCAGCATTTT.

The genes are TRBV20-1 and TRBJ1-2; maybe TRBD1 (5 bases). The germline V gene has CDR1 DFQATT and CDR2 SNEGSKA (reference sequence). This CDR3 spans 14 amino acids. V was clipped by 6 bases and J by 4 bases, with 18 bases between them. CDR3: CSAPRRGRSYGYTF. The CDR3 DNA follows: TGCAGTGCCCCTCGGAGGGGCAGAAGCTATGGCTACACCTTC.

This clonotype was seen ten or more times. This chain connects TRBV6-5 to TRBJ2-5; D unclear. The germline gives CDR1 MNHEY, CDR2 SVGAGI. V was clipped by 0 bases and J by 2 bases, with 13 bases between them. The CDR3 consists of 16 residues. The CDR3 here is CASSYSDFSTQETQYF. The CDR3 DNA reads as TGTGCCAGCAGTTACTCCGACTTCAGCACGCAAGAGACCCAGTACTTC.

The chain couples TRBV6-5 to TRBJ2-2; D is ambiguous. There are 16 residues in the CDR3. Trimming took 2 bases from V and 5 from J, leaving 15 bases between them. In germline, CDR1 is MNHEY, CDR2 SVGAGI. CDR3: CASSYGTSPRTGELFF. The DNA of the CDR3 is TGTGCCAGCAGTTACGGTACCTCCCCGAGGACCGGGGAGCTGTTTTTT.

This clonotype was observed many times. This rearrangement joins TRBV30 to TRBJ1-6; D gene unclear. Germline V gene lookup returns CDR1 GTSNPN and CDR2 SVGIG (reference sequence). This CDR3 region has 14 residues. The V end lost 4 bases, the J end lost 7 bases, and 14 bases lay between the germline ends. CDR3 bases: TGTGCCTGGACTGGTCTTATGGGGAATTCACCCCTCCACTTT. This encodes CAWTGLMGNSPLHF.

This clonotype was seen at least ten times. The rearrangement joins TRBV4-1 to TRBJ1-3; D gene uncertain. From germline, CDR1 is MGHRA and CDR2 YSYEKL. V was pared by 3 bases and J by 8 bases, with 8 bases between. The CDR3 runs to 12 residues. The CDR3 nucleotides are TGCGCCAGCAGCCAGGCCTTGGACACCATATATTTT. Translated, it gives CASSQALDTIYF.

The sample holds many counts of this clonotype. The chain combines TRBV20-1 with TRBJ2-7; a weak D match, TRBD2 (7 bases). V lost 1 base, J lost 7 bases, and 23 bases lay in between. Germline V gene lookup returns CDR1 DFQATT and CDR2 SNEGSKA (reference sequence). This CDR3 spans 16 amino acids. The CDR3 loop reads CSARVGGGGRAREQYF. CDR3 coding DNA: TGCAGTGCTAGAGTAGGGGGGGGAGGTAGGGCCCGGGAGCAGTACTTC.

This clonotype was seen repeatedly, ten times or more. The chain joins TRBV28 to TRBJ2-7; D gene ambiguous. In germline, CDR1 is MDHEN, CDR2 SYDVKM. The CDR3 is made up of 10 amino acids. V shed 6 bases and J shed 3 bases, with 3 bases lying between them. CDR3: CASRNYEQYF. Written as DNA, the CDR3 is TGTGCCAGCAGGAACTACGAGCAGTACTTC.

This clonotype was detected many times. This rearrangement joins TRBV28 to TRBJ1-5, with 7 bases lining up with TRBD1. Germline values: CDR1 MDHEN, CDR2 SYDVKM. The CDR3 loop spans 17 amino acids. With V trimmed by 3 bases and J by 0 bases, 8 bases remained unmatched. CDR3 sequence reads: CASSFPGTVYSNQPQHF. The DNA of the CDR3 is TGTGCCAGCAGTTTCCCCGGGACAGTTTATAGCAATCAGCCCCAGCATTTT.

The chain joins TRBV12-3 or TRBV12-4 to TRBJ2-7; 11 bases fit TRBD2. V shed 8 bases and J 4 bases; nucleotides not matched to a gene: 10. The CDR3 is 15 amino acids. The CDR3, as DNA: TGTGCCAGCGGAAATAGCGGGAGGGCCCCGTACGAGCAGTACTTC. Amino acid sequence: CASGNSGRAPYEQYF.

The table lists this clonotype with many counts. The chain employs TRBV4-3 and TRBJ1-1, with TRBD1 matching over 7 bases. V lost 0 bases, J lost 3 bases, and 7 bases stayed unmatched. Germline CDR1 is LGHNA and CDR2 is YSLEER. The CDR3 contains 16 residues. CDR3 protein: CASSQDLRRGHTEAFF. CDR3 in DNA: TGCGCCAGCAGCCAAGATTTAAGGAGGGGGCACACTGAAGCTTTCTTT.

The chain joins TRBV25-1 to TRBJ2-5, with a tentative D call TRBD1 (5 bases). Deletions cut 4 bases from V and 5 bases from J, with 14 bases between. CDR1 and CDR2 (germline): MGHDK, SYGVNS. The length of the CDR3 is 14 residues. The CDR3 region has the DNA TGTGCCAGCAGTGCAGCTCAGGGTGGGGAGACCCAGTACTTC. Translated, it gives CASSAAQGGETQYF.

The chain is built from TRBV7-6 and TRBJ2-7; D might be TRBD2 (6 bases). Germline V CDR1 and CDR2: SGHVS, FNYEAQ. The CDR3 is 17 residues long. Trimming left V 5 bases short and J 3 bases short, with 23 bases between. This CDR3 is CASSNTIRSGDLYEQYF. CDR3 nucleotide sequence: TGTGCCAGCAGCAATACTATTCGTAGCGGTGACCTCTACGAGCAGTACTTC.

This clonotype was recorded at least ten times. V usage is TRBV7-9 and J usage is TRBJ1-2, with D tentatively TRBD1 (5 bases). V dropped 3 bases and J dropped 7 bases, with 9 bases sitting between them. The CDR3 spans 12 residues. Looked up from germline, CDR1 is SEHNR and CDR2 is FQNEAQ (reference sequence). The CDR3 nucleotides read TGTGCCAGCAGCTTCTCCCAGGGTGGCTACACCTTC. Its protein is CASSFSQGGYTF.

J is TRBJ1-1 and V is TRBV19; D ambiguous. CDR3 length: 11 residues. V lost 7 bases and J 4 bases, leaving 7 bases between the germline ends. CDR1 is LNHDA, CDR2 SQIVND, per germline (reference sequence). DNA for the CDR3: TGTGCCAGTAAGTGGGCCACTGAAGCTTTCTTT. It is translated as CASKWATEAFF.

This clonotype was observed at least ten times. The V and J genes are TRBV11-2 and TRBJ2-5, with D perhaps TRBD2 (6 bases). The CDR3 length is 15 residues. Deletions cut 4 bases from V and 4 bases from J, with 16 bases between. Germline V lookup: CDR1 SGHAT, CDR2 FQNNGV. The CDR3 DNA reads TGTGCCAGCAGCTCAACCCGACGGGGGTTAGAGACCCAGTACTTC. It is translated as CASSSTRRGLETQYF.